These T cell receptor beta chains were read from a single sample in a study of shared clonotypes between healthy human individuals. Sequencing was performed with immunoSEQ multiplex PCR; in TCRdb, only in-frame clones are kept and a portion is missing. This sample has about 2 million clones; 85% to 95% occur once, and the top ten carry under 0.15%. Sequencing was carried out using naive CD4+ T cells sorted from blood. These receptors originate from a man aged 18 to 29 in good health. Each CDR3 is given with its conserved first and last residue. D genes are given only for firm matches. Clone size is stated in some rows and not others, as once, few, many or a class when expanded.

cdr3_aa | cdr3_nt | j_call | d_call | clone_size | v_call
CASSRGQGKTQYF | TGTGCCAGCAGCCGTGGACAGGGAAAGACCCAGTACTTC | TRBJ2-5 | TRBD1 | . | TRBV6-5
CATSRGGTRYYEQYF | TGTGCCACCAGCAGAGGCGGGACCCGCTACTACGAGCAGTACTTC | TRBJ2-7 | . | . | TRBV15
CASSVQYEQYF | TGTGCCAGCAGTGTCCAATACGAGCAGTACTTC | TRBJ2-7 | . | . | TRBV6-1
CASSYGRLRTEAFF | TGTGCCAGCAGCTATGGACGGCTTCGTACTGAAGCTTTCTTT | TRBJ1-1 | . | . | TRBV6-6
CASSPTQGFGTDTQYF | TGCGCCAGCAGTCCCACGCAGGGGTTTGGGACAGATACGCAGTATTTT | TRBJ2-3 | . | . | TRBV4-1
CASRTGILRGTEAFF | TGTGCCAGTCGAACAGGGATCCTCCGCGGCACTGAAGCTTTCTTT | TRBJ1-1 | . | . | TRBV6-6
CASSTGTEVRETQYF | TGTGCCAGTAGTACCGGGACTGAGGTGCGAGAGACCCAGTACTTC | TRBJ2-5 | . | . | TRBV19
CASSIPGGTYEQYF | TGTGCCAGCAGTATCCCAGGGGGGACCTACGAGCAGTACTTC | TRBJ2-7 | . | . | TRBV6-6
CASSPGEAGGNEQYF | TGTGCCAGCTCACCAGGGGAAGCGGGTGGGAACGAGCAGTACTTC | TRBJ2-7 | . | . | TRBV18
CASSLVGGNSYEQYF | TGCGCCAGCAGCTTGGTGGGGGGGAACTCCTACGAGCAGTACTTC | TRBJ2-7 | TRBD2 | . | TRBV5-1
CASKKGAEETQYF | TGTGCCAGCAAGAAGGGGGCCGAAGAGACCCAGTACTTC | TRBJ2-5 | TRBD1 | . | TRBV7-9
CASSLGGTSGDNEQFF | TGTGCCAGCAGCTTGGGGGGGACTAGCGGAGACAATGAGCAGTTCTTC | TRBJ2-1 | TRBD2 | . | TRBV5-4
CASSENPDGYGYTF | TGTGCCAGCAGTGAAAACCCTGATGGCTATGGCTACACCTTC | TRBJ1-2 | . | . | TRBV6-1
CASSLAASWGTEAFF | TGTGCCAGCAGCTTGGCCGCGAGTTGGGGGACTGAAGCTTTCTTT | TRBJ1-1 | . | few | TRBV5-4
CAISEPQDTRQETQYF | TGTGCCATCAGTGAGCCTCAGGATACTAGACAAGAGACCCAGTACTTC | TRBJ2-5 | . | . | TRBV10-3
CASSTLSGGGTQYF | TGTGCCAGCAGCACGTTATCAGGGGGCGGTACGCAGTATTTT | TRBJ2-3 | TRBD1 | . | TRBV14
CASGLVAGGPQYF | TGCGCCAGCGGCCTTGTGGCAGGGGGTCCGCAGTATTTT | TRBJ2-3 | TRBD1 | . | TRBV5-1